The 14 T cell receptor beta chains below were found in one sample sequenced in a study of cytomegalovirus exposure and HLA in healthy donors. PCR was performed using 60 Vbeta and 13 Jbeta primers. The data were produced by immunoSEQ multiplex PCR, yet TCRdb's version contains in-frame clones alone and is incomplete. The sample table sets out 200,000 or so clones. Sequencing was done on a sample of PBMCs. The receptors come from a girl aged 2-15 years in good health and CMV-seropositive.

The chain combines TRBV5-1 with TRBJ2-4; perhaps TRBD2 as D (6 bases). The CDR3 contains 18 residues. The V and J ends lost 1 base and 0 bases respectively, with 17 bases between them. The germline gives CDR1 SGHRS, CDR2 YFSETQ. CDR3 DNA: TGCGCCAGCAGCTTGACGGTCGCGGGATTAAAAGCCAAAAACATTCAGTACTTC. Residues: CASSLTVAGLKAKNIQYF.

The CDR3 region has the DNA TGTGCCAGCAGAGGAGCGGGAGGCCACTACGAGCAGTACTTC. It translates to CASRGAGGHYEQYF. The V call is TRBV27, the J call TRBJ2-7; 9 bases match TRBD2. Germline V gene lookup returns CDR1 MNHEY and CDR2 SMNVEV (reference sequence). This CDR3 spans 14 amino acids. Trimming took 6 bases from V and 3 from J; bases not matched to a gene: 6.

V usage is TRBV7-2 and J usage is TRBJ2-3, with TRBD2 identical over 7 bases. The CDR3 extends over 17 amino acids. V was clipped by 0 bases and J by 6 bases; unmatched bases: 12. Germline assignment: CDR1 SGHTA and CDR2 FQGNSA. The CDR3 region is CASSLARASGRLDTQYF. Here the CDR3 DNA reads TGTGCCAGCAGCTTAGCGAGGGCTAGCGGACGACTGGATACGCAGTATTTT. The full variable domain, in which reference TRBV7-2 and TRBJ2-3 provide the parts outside the CDR3, is GAGVSQSPSNKVTEKGKDVELRCDPISGHTALYWYRQSLGQGLEFLIYFQGNSAPDKSGLPSDRFSAERTGGSVSTLTIQRTQQEDSAVYLCASSLARASGRLDTQYFGPGTRLTVL.

This chain uses TRBV5-5 with TRBJ1-2, with unresolved D. The CDR3 is made up of 11 amino acids. V gave up 1 base and J gave up 8 bases, with 6 bases separating them. Looked up from germline, CDR1 is SGHKS and CDR2 is YYEKEE (reference sequence). In DNA form, the CDR3 reads TGTGCCAGCAGCTTGATGGAGGGCTACACCTTC. This gives the protein CASSLMEGYTF.

The chain employs TRBV7-8 and TRBJ1-5, with TRBD1 identical over 7 bases. CDR1 is SGHVS and CDR2 is FQNEAQ in the germline V gene. The CDR3 length is 15 residues. Losses at the gene ends were 1 base for V and 1 base for J; bases not matched to a gene: 1. The CDR3 loop reads CASSLEGQSNQPQHF. The DNA for the CDR3 is TGTGCCAGCAGCTTAGAGGGACAGAGCAATCAGCCCCAGCATTTT.

This chain connects TRBV11-2 to TRBJ1-2; D is unresolved. V dropped 0 bases and J dropped 5 bases, with 13 bases sitting between them. CDR1 and CDR2 (germline): SGHAT, FQNNGV. CDR3 size: 15 residues. The CDR3 sequence: CASSLDVDGSYGYTF. In DNA form, the CDR3 reads TGTGCCAGCAGCTTAGACGTTGACGGGTCTTATGGCTACACCTTC.

This rearrangement joins TRBV10-3 to TRBJ2-3, with D perhaps TRBD2 (6 bases). The CDR3 covers 13 residues. Germline V gives CDR1 ENHRY, CDR2 SYGVKD. Trimming removed 11 bases at V and 1 base at J, with 13 bases between. The DNA of the CDR3 is TGTGCCTACCGGGACTCCCGCACAGATACGCAGTATTTT. Translating it yields CAYRDSRTDTQYF.

The chain recombines TRBV5-1 with TRBJ2-1, with D maybe TRBD2 (7 bases). Germline values: CDR1 SGHRS, CDR2 YFSETQ. The germline V and J ends were trimmed by 7 bases and 10 bases, with 27 bases remaining between them. The CDR3 covers 16 residues. The CDR3 protein is CASGMGGAPSGGEQFF. As DNA, the CDR3 is TGCGCCAGCGGGATGGGGGGGGCCCCGTCGGGAGGCGAGCAGTTCTTC.

The V call is TRBV10-2, the J call TRBJ2-5; no clear D. Germline CDR1 and CDR2: WSHSY and SAAADI. Trimming took 5 bases from V and 0 from J, leaving 10 bases between them. The CDR3 sequence is 14 residues long. The CDR3 protein is CASSPTTYQETQYF. As DNA, the CDR3 is TGCGCCAGCAGTCCGACAACGTACCAAGAGACCCAGTACTTC.

The chain couples TRBV28 to TRBJ2-3, with 7 bases identical to TRBD1. V dropped 8 bases and J dropped 1; count of bases not matched to a gene: 3. The length of the CDR3 is 13 residues. The germline V gene encodes CDR1 MDHEN and CDR2 SYDVKM. The CDR3 DNA reads as TGTGCCAGCGGAGACAGGGGCACAGATACGCAGTATTTT. Protein sequence: CASGDRGTDTQYF.

V usage is TRBV5-1 and J usage is TRBJ1-1, with D maybe TRBD1 (5 bases). Germline values: CDR1 SGHRS, CDR2 YFSETQ. There are 14 residues in the CDR3. Trimming stripped 4 bases from V and 4 bases from J, with 14 bases between. CDR3 DNA sequence: TGCGCCAGCAGCGTTTCTGGGGCGCTCACTGAAGCTTTCTTT. Translated: CASSVSGALTEAFF. Combining the CDR3 with reference TRBV5-1 and TRBJ1-1 gives the whole variable domain KAGVTQTPRYLIKTRGQQVTLSCSPISGHRSVSWYQQTPGQGLQFLFEYFSETQRNKGNFPGRFSGRQFSNSRSEMNVSTLELGDSALYLCASSVSGALTEAFFGQGTRLTVV.

V usage is TRBV9 and J usage is TRBJ1-5, with TRBD1 as a possible D gene (5 bases). The germline V gene encodes CDR1 SGDLS and CDR2 YYNGEE. The V end lost 3 bases, the J end lost 3 bases, and 13 bases lay between the germline ends. The CDR3 is made up of 15 amino acids. CDR3 loop: CASSESAGLNQPQHF. The DNA for the CDR3 is TGTGCCAGCAGCGAATCCGCGGGACTCAATCAGCCCCAGCATTTT.

The chain couples TRBV28 to TRBJ2-3; TRBD1 is a possible D gene (6 bases). Between the trimmed V and J ends, which lost 6 bases and 0 bases, there was a span of 19 bases. Germline V CDR1 and CDR2: MDHEN, SYDVKM. There are 17 residues in the CDR3. CDR3 protein: CASRPRPRTASTDTQYF. DNA for the CDR3: TGTGCCAGCAGACCCCGGCCCCGGACAGCGAGCACAGATACGCAGTATTTT.

The rearrangement uses TRBV10-3 and TRBJ2-5; D is perhaps TRBD2 (5 bases). The length of the CDR3 is 13 residues. Germline V gives CDR1 ENHRY, CDR2 SYGVKD. V gave up 6 bases and J gave up 4 bases, with 12 bases separating them. The CDR3 reads CAIREAERETQYF. The CDR3, as DNA: TGTGCCATCAGGGAGGCGGAGAGAGAGACCCAGTACTTC.